This is a list of T cell receptor beta chains from one sample in a study of shared clonotypes between healthy human individuals. The repertoire was sequenced with immunoSEQ multiplex PCR; TCRdb's copy has only in-frame clones and lacks some. The data contain hundreds of thousands of clones, around two thirds of them singletons. Sequencing was performed on memory CD4+ T cells sorted from blood. The receptors were sampled from a woman in her twenties or thirties in good health. CDR3s include the opening cysteine and the closing phenylalanine or tryptophan. The D gene is left open where the match is weak. Clone size is shown for a subset of rows, as once, few, many or a class of expanded clone.

>NA|NA|TRBJ1-3|TRBV5-1
TGCGCCAGCAGCTTGGGATGGCGCTCTGGAAACACCATATATTTT
CASSLGWRSGNTIYF
>TRBD2|NA|TRBJ2-7|TRBV7-2
TGTGCCAGCAGCACCAGCGGGAAACCCTACGAGCAGTACTTC
CASSTSGKPYEQYF
>NA|NA|TRBJ1-1|TRBV18
TGTGCCAGCTCCCCAGGGGTGAACACTGAAGCTTTCTTT
CASSPGVNTEAFF
>NA|NA|TRBJ2-5|TRBV2
TGTGCCAGCAGTTCTCAAGAGACCCAGTACTTC
CASSSQETQYF
>NA|NA|TRBJ2-7|TRBV7-8
TGTGCCAGCAGCCCCCGTATTAGCTCCTACGAGCAGTACTTC
CASSPRISSYEQYF
>TRBD2|NA|TRBJ2-7|TRBV2
TGTGCCAGCAGAGACGCCCATAGGGGACTAGCGGGAGCCCACGAGCAGTACTTC
CASRDAHRGLAGAHEQYF
>TRBD2|NA|TRBJ2-5|TRBV5-1
TGCGCCAGCAGCTTGGCAAGCGGGACGGTAGAGACCCAGTACTTC
CASSLASGTVETQYF
>TRBD1|NA|TRBJ2-7|TRBV18
TGTGCCAGCTCAGAGGACAGGCGGGAGCAGTACTTC
CASSEDRREQYF
>TRBD2|NA|TRBJ2-1|TRBV7-8
TGTGCCAGCAGCTTCTCAATCGGGACTAGGCACAATGAGCAGTTCTTC
CASSFSIGTRHNEQFF
>NA|NA|TRBJ1-1|TRBV29-1
TGCAGCGGTACGGTTCCGGGGATAGGGACTGAAGCTTTCTTT
CSGTVPGIGTEAFF
>NA|few|TRBJ2-2|TRBV18
TGTGCCAGCTCACCAGTACAAGACACCGGGGAGCTGTTTTTT
CASSPVQDTGELFF
>NA|NA|TRBJ2-3|TRBV27
TGTGCCAGCAGTTCCCCTAGCGATACGCAGTATTTT
CASSSPSDTQYF
>TRBD1|NA|TRBJ1-2|TRBV4-1
TGCGCCAGCAGCCAAGTGGCGACAGGGGTTAACTATGGCTACACCTTC
CASSQVATGVNYGYTF